The rows below give T cell receptor beta chains drawn from one sample of a study of blood T cell repertoires in COVID-19. Using immunoSEQ multiplex PCR, the repertoire was profiled, and TCRdb retains in-frame clones only, with some absent. The sample consists of about 300,000 clones, around 89% of them appearing once. Sequenced: peripheral blood. The source of these receptors is a woman between 50 and 59 years old with COVID-19, enrolled during active disease. The CDR3 runs from the conserved cysteine through the conserved F or W. The size of a clone is reported for some rows only, either as once, few or many, or as a class for expanded clones.

j_gene: TRBJ2-7; v_gene: TRBV27; abundance: -; CDR3aa: CASSLRFSRSGRAIEQYF
j_gene: TRBJ2-7; v_gene: TRBV5-1; abundance: -; CDR3aa: CASSLGQGVREQYF
j_gene: TRBJ2-1; v_gene: TRBV4-2; abundance: few; CDR3aa: CASSPRLAGEQFF
j_gene: TRBJ2-5; v_gene: TRBV9; abundance: -; CDR3aa: CASSAAGGVQETQYF
j_gene: TRBJ1-1; v_gene: TRBV30; abundance: -; CDR3aa: CAWRTTNTEAFF
j_gene: TRBJ2-7; v_gene: TRBV15; abundance: once; CDR3aa: CATSRDAGVRTYEQYF
j_gene: TRBJ2-7; v_gene: TRBV19; abundance: -; CDR3aa: CASSTSYRVEQYF
j_gene: TRBJ2-2; v_gene: TRBV5-1; abundance: -; CDR3aa: CASNPGQGGTGELFF
j_gene: TRBJ2-2; v_gene: TRBV27; abundance: -; CDR3aa: CASSMDRATGELFF
j_gene: TRBJ2-2; v_gene: TRBV6-5; abundance: -; CDR3aa: CASTNTGELFF
j_gene: TRBJ1-4; v_gene: TRBV5-5; abundance: -; CDR3aa: CASSLGQTINEKLFF
j_gene: TRBJ2-3; v_gene: TRBV7-9; abundance: -; CDR3aa: CASSFTGGHRTDTQYF
j_gene: TRBJ1-5; v_gene: TRBV6-5; abundance: once; CDR3aa: CASSYSRVNQPQHF
j_gene: TRBJ2-1; v_gene: TRBV19; abundance: -; CDR3aa: CASGYNEQFF
j_gene: TRBJ1-2; v_gene: TRBV5-6; abundance: -; CDR3aa: CASSPQVQNYGYTF
j_gene: TRBJ2-1; v_gene: TRBV27; abundance: -; CDR3aa: CASQLAGAQYNEQFF
j_gene: TRBJ2-1; v_gene: TRBV11-3; abundance: -; CDR3aa: CASSLAPGGNEQFF
j_gene: TRBJ1-3; v_gene: TRBV3-1/TRBV3-2; abundance: -; CDR3aa: CASSPTGTGNTIYF
j_gene: TRBJ1-2; v_gene: TRBV4-2; abundance: few; CDR3aa: CASQGTGAYGYTF
j_gene: TRBJ2-7; v_gene: TRBV30; abundance: -; CDR3aa: CAWSVTGGGSYEQYF
j_gene: TRBJ2-1; v_gene: TRBV10-3; abundance: -; CDR3aa: CAIKGTSGNEQFF
j_gene: TRBJ1-2; v_gene: TRBV28; abundance: -; CDR3aa: CASSLTPGGSYGYTF